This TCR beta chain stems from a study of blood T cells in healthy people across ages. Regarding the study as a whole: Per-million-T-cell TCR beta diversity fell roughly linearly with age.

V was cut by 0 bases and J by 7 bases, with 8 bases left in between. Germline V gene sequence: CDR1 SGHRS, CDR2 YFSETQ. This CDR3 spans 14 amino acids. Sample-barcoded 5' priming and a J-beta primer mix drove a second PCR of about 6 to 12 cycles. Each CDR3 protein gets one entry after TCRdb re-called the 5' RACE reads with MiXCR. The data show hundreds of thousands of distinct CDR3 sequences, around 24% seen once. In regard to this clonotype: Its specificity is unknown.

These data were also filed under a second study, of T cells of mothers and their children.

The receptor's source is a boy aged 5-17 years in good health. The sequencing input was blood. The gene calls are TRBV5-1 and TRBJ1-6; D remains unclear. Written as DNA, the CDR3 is TGCGCCAGCAGCTTGGACAGCAGGAATTCACCCCTCCACTTT. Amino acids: CASSLDSRNSPLHF.